This is a list of T cell receptor beta chains from one sample in a study of identical twins. Each CDR3 protein is one row after TCRdb ran MiXCR on the 5' RACE reads. The sample holds fewer than 500,000 distinct CDR3 sequences; less than 25% are singletons and the top ten take about 2.7%. These data were also reused for a study on T cells expressing NK-cell markers.

Input material: CD4+ T cells sorted from blood. The receptors here all came from a woman aged 18 to 35 in good health. Both conserved end residues are part of each CDR3. D genes are given only for firm matches. Clone size is stated in some rows and not others, as once, few, many or a class when expanded.

d_gene: NA; j_gene: TRBJ1-1; v_gene: TRBV29-1; abundance: few; len: 13; CDR3aa: CSALRPANTEAFF; CDR3nt: TGCAGCGCCCTACGGCCAGCCAACACTGAAGCTTTCTTT
d_gene: NA; j_gene: TRBJ2-7; v_gene: TRBV12-3/TRBV12-4; abundance: NA; len: 12; CDR3aa: CASSPGQWEQYF; CDR3nt: TGTGCCAGCTCACCCGGGCAGTGGGAGCAGTACTTC
d_gene: NA; j_gene: TRBJ2-3; v_gene: TRBV7-9; abundance: once; len: 14; CDR3aa: CASMPQGAADTQYF; CDR3nt: TGTGCCAGCATGCCGCAAGGGGCGGCAGATACGCAGTATTTT
d_gene: NA; j_gene: TRBJ2-4; v_gene: TRBV3-1; abundance: NA; len: 14; CDR3aa: CASSPRQLNTIQYF; CDR3nt: TGTGCCAGCAGCCCCCGACAGCTCAATACGATTCAGTACTTC
d_gene: TRBD2; j_gene: TRBJ2-1; v_gene: TRBV4-2; abundance: few; len: 16; CDR3aa: CASSQGLLAGANEQFF; CDR3nt: TGTGCCAGCAGCCAGGGCTTACTAGCGGGGGCCAATGAGCAGTTCTTC
d_gene: NA; j_gene: TRBJ2-1; v_gene: TRBV12-3/TRBV12-4; abundance: few; len: 14; CDR3aa: CASSPLGAYNEQFF; CDR3nt: TGTGCCAGCAGTCCCTTGGGGGCCTACAATGAGCAGTTCTTC
d_gene: NA; j_gene: TRBJ2-4; v_gene: TRBV5-6; abundance: few; len: 14; CDR3aa: CASSGGLAKNIQYF; CDR3nt: TGTGCCAGCAGCGGGGGACTAGCCAAAAACATTCAGTACTTC
d_gene: NA; j_gene: TRBJ2-5; v_gene: TRBV27; abundance: NA; len: 13; CDR3aa: CASKRAQQETQYF; CDR3nt: TGTGCCAGCAAGAGGGCCCAACAAGAGACCCAGTACTTC
d_gene: TRBD2; j_gene: TRBJ2-7; v_gene: TRBV6-2/TRBV6-3; abundance: few; len: 15; CDR3aa: CASSFHGRAKTEQYF; CDR3nt: TGTGCCAGCAGTTTCCACGGGAGGGCTAAGACCGAGCAGTACTTC
d_gene: NA; j_gene: TRBJ1-2; v_gene: TRBV10-3; abundance: NA; len: 13; CDR3aa: CATHYQGDYGYTF; CDR3nt: TGTGCCACCCACTATCAGGGCGACTATGGCTACACCTTC
d_gene: NA; j_gene: TRBJ2-1; v_gene: TRBV6-2/TRBV6-3; abundance: few; len: 12; CDR3aa: CASSWGNNEQFF; CDR3nt: TGTGCCAGCAGTTGGGGTAACAATGAGCAGTTCTTC
d_gene: NA; j_gene: TRBJ2-2; v_gene: TRBV14; abundance: few; len: 13; CDR3aa: CASSQVAIGELFF; CDR3nt: TGTGCCAGCAGCCAAGTCGCGATCGGGGAGCTGTTTTTT
d_gene: TRBD2; j_gene: TRBJ2-1; v_gene: TRBV6-5; abundance: NA; len: 14; CDR3aa: CASSYETSGFKQFF; CDR3nt: TGTGCCAGCAGTTACGAGACTAGCGGGTTTAAGCAGTTCTTC
d_gene: NA; j_gene: TRBJ2-1; v_gene: TRBV2; abundance: few; len: 12; CDR3aa: CASHGTFNEQFF; CDR3nt: TGTGCCAGCCACGGGACTTTTAATGAGCAGTTCTTC
d_gene: NA; j_gene: TRBJ2-5; v_gene: TRBV6-1; abundance: NA; len: 15; CDR3aa: CASSSGGGGGKTQYF; CDR3nt: TGTGCCAGCAGCTCAGGTGGGGGAGGGGGAAAGACCCAGTACTTC
d_gene: NA; j_gene: TRBJ2-5; v_gene: TRBV11-2; abundance: once; len: 15; CDR3aa: CASSPARQLQETQYF; CDR3nt: TGTGCCAGCAGCCCAGCGAGACAGCTCCAAGAGACCCAGTACTTC